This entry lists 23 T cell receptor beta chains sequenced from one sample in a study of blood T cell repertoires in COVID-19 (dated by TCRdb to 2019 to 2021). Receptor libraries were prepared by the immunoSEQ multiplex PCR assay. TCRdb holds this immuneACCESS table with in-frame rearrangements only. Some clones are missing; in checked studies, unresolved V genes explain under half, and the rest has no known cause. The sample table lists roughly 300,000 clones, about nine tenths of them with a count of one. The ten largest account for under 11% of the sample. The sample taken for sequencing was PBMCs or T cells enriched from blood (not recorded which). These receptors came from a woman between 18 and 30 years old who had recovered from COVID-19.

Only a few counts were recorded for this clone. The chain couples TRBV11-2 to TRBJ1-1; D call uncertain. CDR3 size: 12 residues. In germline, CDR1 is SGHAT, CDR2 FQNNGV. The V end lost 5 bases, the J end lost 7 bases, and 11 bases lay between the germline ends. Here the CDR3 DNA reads TGTGCCAGCAGCCAAGAGGTAATTGAAGCTTTCTTT. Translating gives CASSQEVIEAFF.

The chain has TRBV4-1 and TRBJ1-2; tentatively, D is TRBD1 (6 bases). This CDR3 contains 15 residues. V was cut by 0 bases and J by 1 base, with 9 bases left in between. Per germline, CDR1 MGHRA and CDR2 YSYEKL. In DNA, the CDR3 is TGCGCCAGCAGCCAAGATAGGACAGTTAACTATGGCTACACCTTC. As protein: CASSQDRTVNYGYTF.

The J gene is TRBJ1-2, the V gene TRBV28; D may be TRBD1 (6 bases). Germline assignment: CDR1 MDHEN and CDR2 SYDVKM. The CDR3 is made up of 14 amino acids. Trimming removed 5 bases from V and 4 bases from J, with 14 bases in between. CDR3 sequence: CASSLGQRAYGYTF. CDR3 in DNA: TGTGCCAGCAGTCTAGGACAGAGAGCCTATGGCTACACCTTC.

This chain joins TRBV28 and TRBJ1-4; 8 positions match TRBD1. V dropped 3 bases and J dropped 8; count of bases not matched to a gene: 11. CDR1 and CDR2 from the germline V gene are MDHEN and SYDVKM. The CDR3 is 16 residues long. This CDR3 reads CASSLGGRGLGEKLFF. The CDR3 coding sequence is TGTGCCAGCAGTTTGGGAGGCAGGGGGCTAGGGGAAAAACTGTTTTTT.

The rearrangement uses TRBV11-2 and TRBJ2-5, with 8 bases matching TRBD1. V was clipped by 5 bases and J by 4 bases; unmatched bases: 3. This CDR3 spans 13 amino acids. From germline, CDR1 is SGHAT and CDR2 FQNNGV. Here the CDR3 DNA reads TGTGCCAGCAGCAAAGACAGGGGAGAGACCCAGTACTTC. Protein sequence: CASSKDRGETQYF.

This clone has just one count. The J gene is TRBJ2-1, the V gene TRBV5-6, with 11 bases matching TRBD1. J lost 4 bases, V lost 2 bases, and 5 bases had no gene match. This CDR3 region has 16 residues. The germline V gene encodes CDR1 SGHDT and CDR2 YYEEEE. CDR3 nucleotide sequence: TGTGCCAGCAGCTTTACCGGGACAGGGGGGTACAATGAGCAGTTCTTC. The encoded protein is CASSFTGTGGYNEQFF.

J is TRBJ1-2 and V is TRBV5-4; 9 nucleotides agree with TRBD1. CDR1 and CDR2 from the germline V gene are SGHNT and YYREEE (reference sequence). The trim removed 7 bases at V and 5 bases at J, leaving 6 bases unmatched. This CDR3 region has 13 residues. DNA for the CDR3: TGTGCCAGCGTTGGTGGGACAGGGTATGGCTACACCTTC. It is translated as CASVGGTGYGYTF.

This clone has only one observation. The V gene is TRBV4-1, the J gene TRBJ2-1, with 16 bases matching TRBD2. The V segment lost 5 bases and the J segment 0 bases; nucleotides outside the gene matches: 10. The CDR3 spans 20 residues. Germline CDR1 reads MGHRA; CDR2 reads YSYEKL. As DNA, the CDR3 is TGCGCCAGCAGCGGAAGTTCGGGACTAGCGGGAGGGGCCTCCTACAATGAGCAGTTCTTC. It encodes CASSGSSGLAGGASYNEQFF.

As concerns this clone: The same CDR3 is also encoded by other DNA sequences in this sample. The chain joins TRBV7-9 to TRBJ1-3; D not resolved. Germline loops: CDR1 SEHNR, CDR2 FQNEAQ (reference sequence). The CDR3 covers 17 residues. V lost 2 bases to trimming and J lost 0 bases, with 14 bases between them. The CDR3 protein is CASSLLDMSYSGNTIYF. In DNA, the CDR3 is TGTGCCAGCAGCTTACTTGATATGAGTTACTCTGGAAACACCATATATTTT.

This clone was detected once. Here the CDR3 DNA reads TGTGCCAGCAGTCCAGTGAATCAGCCCCAGCATTTT. Amino acids: CASSPVNQPQHF. This chain connects TRBV2 to TRBJ1-5; no clear D gene. V lost 5 bases to trimming and J lost 4 bases, with 6 bases between them. In germline, CDR1 is SNHLY, CDR2 FYNNEI. This CDR3 region has 12 residues.

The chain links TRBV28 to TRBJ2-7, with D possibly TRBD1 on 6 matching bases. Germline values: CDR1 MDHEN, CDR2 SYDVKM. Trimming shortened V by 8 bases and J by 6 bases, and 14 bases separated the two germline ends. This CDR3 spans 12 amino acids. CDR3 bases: TGTGCCAGCGGTCAGGGGATCGGCGAGCAGTACTTC. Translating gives CASGQGIGEQYF. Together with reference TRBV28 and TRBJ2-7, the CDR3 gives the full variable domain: DVKVTQSSRYLVKRTGEKVFLECVQDMDHENMFWYRQDPGLGLRLIYFSYDVKMKEKGDIPEGYSVSREKKERFSLILESASTNQTSMYLCASGQGIGEQYFGPGTRLTVT.

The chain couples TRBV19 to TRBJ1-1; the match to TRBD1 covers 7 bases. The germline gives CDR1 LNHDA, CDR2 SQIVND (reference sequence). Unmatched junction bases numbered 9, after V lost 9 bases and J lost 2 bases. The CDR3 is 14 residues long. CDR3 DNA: TGTGCCAGCTTAAAAAGGGACAGAAACACTGAAGCTTTCTTT. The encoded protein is CASLKRDRNTEAFF.

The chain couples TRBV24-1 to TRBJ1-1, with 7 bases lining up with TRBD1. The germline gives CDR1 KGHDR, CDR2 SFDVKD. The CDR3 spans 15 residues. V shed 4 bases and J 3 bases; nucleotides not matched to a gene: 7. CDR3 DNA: TGTGCCACCAGTGACCCCCGACAGGGCGACACTGAAGCTTTCTTT. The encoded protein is CATSDPRQGDTEAFF.

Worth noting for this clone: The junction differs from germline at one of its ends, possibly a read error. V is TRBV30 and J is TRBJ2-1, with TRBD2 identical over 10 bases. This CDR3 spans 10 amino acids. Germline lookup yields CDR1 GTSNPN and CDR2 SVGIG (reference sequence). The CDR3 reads CAWGSGGLLF. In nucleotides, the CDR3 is TGTGCCTGGGGTAGCGGGGGGCTCCTCTTC.

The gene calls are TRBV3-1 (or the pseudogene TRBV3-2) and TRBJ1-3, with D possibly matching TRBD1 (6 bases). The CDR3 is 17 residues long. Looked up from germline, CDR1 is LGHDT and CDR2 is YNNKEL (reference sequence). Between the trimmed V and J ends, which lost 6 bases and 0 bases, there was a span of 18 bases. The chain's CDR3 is CASRKGTTTLSGNTIYF. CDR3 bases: TGTGCCAGCAGAAAGGGGACAACTACTCTCTCTGGAAACACCATATATTTT.

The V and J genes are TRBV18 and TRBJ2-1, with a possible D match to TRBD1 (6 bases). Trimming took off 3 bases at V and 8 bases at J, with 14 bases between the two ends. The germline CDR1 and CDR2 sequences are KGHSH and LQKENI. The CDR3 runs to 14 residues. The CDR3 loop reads CASSPTIAGDEQFF. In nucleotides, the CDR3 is TGTGCCAGCTCACCCACCATCGCAGGGGATGAGCAGTTCTTC.

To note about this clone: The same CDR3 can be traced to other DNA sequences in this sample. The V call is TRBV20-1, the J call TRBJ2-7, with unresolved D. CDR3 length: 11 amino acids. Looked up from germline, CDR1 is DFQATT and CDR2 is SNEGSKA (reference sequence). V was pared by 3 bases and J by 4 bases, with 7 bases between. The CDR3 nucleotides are TGCAGTGCTAGTCCCTATTACGAGCAGTACTTC. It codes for CSASPYYEQYF.

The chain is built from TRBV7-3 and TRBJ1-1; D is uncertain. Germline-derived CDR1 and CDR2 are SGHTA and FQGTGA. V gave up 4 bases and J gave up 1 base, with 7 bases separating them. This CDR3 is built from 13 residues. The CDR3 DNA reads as TGTGCCAGCAGCTCTGCTACGAACACTGAAGCTTTCTTT. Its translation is CASSSATNTEAFF.

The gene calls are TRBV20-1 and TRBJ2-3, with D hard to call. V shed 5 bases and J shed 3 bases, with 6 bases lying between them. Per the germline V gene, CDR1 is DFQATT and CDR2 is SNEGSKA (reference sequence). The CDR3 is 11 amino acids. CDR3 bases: TGCAGTGCTGTACTTACAGATACGCAGTATTTT. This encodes CSAVLTDTQYF.

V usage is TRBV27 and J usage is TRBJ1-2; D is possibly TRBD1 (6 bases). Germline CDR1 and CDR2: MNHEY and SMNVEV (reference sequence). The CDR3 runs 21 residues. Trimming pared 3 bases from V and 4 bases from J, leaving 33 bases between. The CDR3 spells CASSFGGLSSAKRGGTYGYTF. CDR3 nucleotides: TGTGCCAGCAGTTTTGGGGGACTATCTAGTGCCAAAAGAGGGGGAACCTATGGCTACACCTTC.

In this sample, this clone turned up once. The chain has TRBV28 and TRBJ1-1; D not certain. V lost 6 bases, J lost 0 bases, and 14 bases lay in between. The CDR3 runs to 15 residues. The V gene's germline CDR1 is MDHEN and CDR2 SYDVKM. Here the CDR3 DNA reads TGTGCCAGCAGCAAAAGACAAGCCTTGAACACTGAAGCTTTCTTT. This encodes CASSKRQALNTEAFF.

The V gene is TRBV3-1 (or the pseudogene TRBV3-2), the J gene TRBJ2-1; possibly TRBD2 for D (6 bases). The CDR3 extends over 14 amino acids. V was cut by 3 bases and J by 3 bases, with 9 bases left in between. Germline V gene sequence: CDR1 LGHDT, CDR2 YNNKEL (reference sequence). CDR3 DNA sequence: TGTGCCAGCAGCCAGCCGACTAGCTACAATGAGCAGTTCTTC. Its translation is CASSQPTSYNEQFF.

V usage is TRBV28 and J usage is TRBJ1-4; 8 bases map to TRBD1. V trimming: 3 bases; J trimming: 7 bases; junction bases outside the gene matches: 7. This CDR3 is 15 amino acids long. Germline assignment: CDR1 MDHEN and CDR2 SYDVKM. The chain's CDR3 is CASSFPRQGPEKLFF. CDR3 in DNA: TGTGCCAGCAGTTTTCCTCGACAGGGGCCTGAAAAACTGTTTTTT.